This T cell receptor beta chain was recovered during a study of T-cell reconstitution after alpha-beta-depleted transplantation in children. This clonotype was observed at least ten times. Unique molecular identifiers were used in preparing the TCRbeta library. TCRdb re-called the PCR reads with MiXCR, one entry per CDR3 protein. Of 170,000 or so distinct CDR3 sequences in the sample, roughly 7.5% were seen once. The sample here was PBMCs from the stem cell graft donor, taken from the stem cell graft. This sequence originates from a human donor who donated a stem cell graft to a child with Wiskott-Aldrich syndrome.

For the CDR3, the DNA is TGTGCCACCAGTGATACGGGACACACATACAATGAGCAGTTCTTC. It translates to CATSDTGHTYNEQFF. The J gene is TRBJ2-1, the V gene TRBV24-1, with a weak D call TRBD1 (6 bases). The CDR3 has 15 residues. CDR1 KGHDR and CDR2 SFDVKD come from the germline V gene. V was clipped by 3 bases and J by 4 bases, with 12 bases between them.